The entry below describes one T cell receptor beta chain. The clone's antigen remains unknown. Base qualities are not recorded, but no much larger clone differs from it by a single base. These data come from a study of T cells in Graves' hyperthyroidism and ophthalmopathy (dated by TCRdb to the late 2010s). For the study in its entirety: TCR V-J signatures able to tell the groups apart were searched for in a discovery cohort of 95 or so patients, of whom roughly 42 had Graves' ophthalmopathy and 55 to 65 had stable Graves' hyperthyroidism. Whether ophthalmopathy could be predicted prospectively was tested in an independent validation cohort made up of 18 to 20 hyperthyroidism patients plus 17 patients who later progressed to ophthalmopathy. The approximately 100 discovery patients were randomly split 7:3 into training and test sets. Thyroid tissue and blood T-cell repertoires from more than 5 Graves' hyperthyroidism patients were also compared in the study. After blood sampling, hyperthyroidism patients were treated with methimazole at a starting dose of 30 mg daily, and ophthalmopathy patients were treated with high-dose intravenous methylprednisolone. According to the paper, TCR Vbeta CDR3 sequencing was carried out on approximately 140 peripheral blood samples, which came from about 45 ophthalmopathy, 75 to 80 hyperthyroidism and roughly 17 progressor patients. The full study reports these points: Sample size was not statistically predetermined, and investigators were not blinded to group allocation. Most expanded thyroid clonotypes (frequency above 0.001) were also found in blood, which suggests that blood repertoires may mirror thyroid immune responses. During validation, the model predicted progression to ophthalmopathy a median of roughly six months ahead of onset, with almost 71% sensitivity and 72.22% specificity. Ophthalmopathy was separated from stable hyperthyroidism by a 13 V-J signature model, with approximately 86% sensitivity and about 84% specificity obtained in cross-validation and 80%/75% obtained in testing.

Amplification of TCR beta CDR3 regions was carried out from RNA transcripts. For the first round of RT-PCR on the TCR CDR3, the HTBI primer set was used together with the Qiagen OneStep RT-PCR kit. Libraries were constructed in a second round of multiplex PCR, after which size selection and purification were performed. Paired-end sequencing of the libraries was performed with 100 bp reads on an Illumina HiSeq2000. Processing in the source paper ran as follows. SOAPnuke was used to process the raw data, with reads discarded if the reads contained adapters or uncalled bases, had a mean Phred below 15, or lacked an exact constant-primer or identifier match. High-quality paired reads were merged with COPE v1.2.5, and unique nucleotide sequences were defined as clonotypes. MiTCR v1.1 was used to align clonotypes to the IMGT TRBV, TRBD and TRBJ reference segments. Only V-J combinations with frequency above 0.0001, covering approximately 99% of repertoires, were analysed. The TCS score was defined as F50 (clonal expansion) divided by E x V (chaos), with BLOSUM62-based TCRdist calculated between CDR3 peptides within each V-J. Welch's t-statistics and random forest reduced 500 to 650 V-J features to 13, which were used in a naive Bayes classifier (R e1071). Thyroid-blood repertoire similarity was quantified with the Morisita-Horn index. TCRdb took the public reads, trimmed them with fastp at Q25, ran MiXCR for clone calling and kept in-frame beta chains. CDR3 protein sequences are deduplicated, and each keeps its most common genes and DNA. None of the V and J calls come from the authors' own analysis; TCRdb made them. In this sample the table shows about 700,000 distinct CDR3 sequences, over 40% of which occur a single time. The ten biggest clones cover approximately 6.8% of the sample.

CDR1 and CDR2 are read off the germline V gene (reference sequence) as LNHDA and SQIVND. A distance of 20 bases separates the germline ends of V and J, which lose 8 bases and 4 bases respectively. Reading from cysteine to phenylalanine, the CDR3 counts 15 amino acids. Only the CDR3 region is kept as DNA, spanning 45 bases read in frame from base 1. Any patient with an uncontrolled infection, another autoimmune disease, pregnancy or lactation was excluded. Diagnoses relied on clinical symptoms, serum thyroxine and TRAb, thyroid ultrasound and orbital computed tomography. Total RNA was extracted with Trizol reagent, and quality was checked on an Agilent 2100 Bioanalyzer.

The chain is made from TRBV19 and TRBJ1-2; TRBD1 is possibly the D segment (6 matching bases). What was sequenced was peripheral blood or thyroid tissue (not recorded which). This TCR was recovered from an adult man with Graves' disease, either hyperthyroidism or ophthalmopathy (not recorded which). The CDR3 reads as follows: CASSLLGGAFYGYTF. The DNA sequence is TGTGCCAGTTCCCTCCTCGGGGGGGCCTTCTATGGCTACACCTTC. Full variable domain (CDR3 extended with the reference TRBV19 and TRBJ1-2 proteins): DGGITQSPKYLFRKEGQNVTLSCEQNLNHDAMYWYRQDPGQGLRLIYYSQIVNDFQKGDIAEGYSVSREKKESFPLTVTSAQKNPTAFYLCASSLLGGAFYGYTFGSGTRLTVV.